This T cell receptor beta chain stems from a study of blood T cell repertoires in COVID-19. Profiled with immunoSEQ multiplex PCR; TCRdb holds only in-frame clones, not every one. The sample lists fewer than 200,000 clones, around 80% occurring once. On this clone: This same CDR3 is encoded by further DNA sequences in the sample.

The ends lost 3 bases at V and 0 bases at J; junction bases unmatched: 1. Looked up from germline, CDR1 is MNHEY and CDR2 is SMNVEV (reference sequence). This CDR3 is built from 14 residues. The specimen was PBMCs or T cells enriched from blood (not recorded which). The J gene is TRBJ1-1, the V gene TRBV27, with 7 bases lining up with TRBD1. This TCR derives from a man between 50 and 59 years old who had recovered from COVID-19. The CDR3 spells CASSLGTVNTEAFF. The CDR3 coding sequence is TGTGCCAGCAGTTTGGGGACAGTGAACACTGAAGCTTTCTTT.